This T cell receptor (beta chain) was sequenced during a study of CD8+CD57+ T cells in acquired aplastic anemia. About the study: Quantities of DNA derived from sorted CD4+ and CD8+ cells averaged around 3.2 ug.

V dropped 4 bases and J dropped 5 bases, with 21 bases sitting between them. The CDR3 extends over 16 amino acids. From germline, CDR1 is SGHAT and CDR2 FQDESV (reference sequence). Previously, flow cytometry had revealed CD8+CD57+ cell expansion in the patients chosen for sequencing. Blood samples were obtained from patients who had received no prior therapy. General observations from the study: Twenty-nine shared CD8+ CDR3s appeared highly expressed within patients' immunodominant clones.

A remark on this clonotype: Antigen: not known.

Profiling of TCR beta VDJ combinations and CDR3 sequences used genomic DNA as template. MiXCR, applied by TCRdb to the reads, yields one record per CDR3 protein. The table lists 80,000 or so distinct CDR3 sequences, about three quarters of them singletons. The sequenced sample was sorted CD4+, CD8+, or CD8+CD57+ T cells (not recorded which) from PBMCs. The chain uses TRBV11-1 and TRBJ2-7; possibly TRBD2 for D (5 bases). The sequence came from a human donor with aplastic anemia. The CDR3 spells CASSSRGQRMRDEQYF. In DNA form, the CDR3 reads TGTGCCAGCAGCTCACGTGGGCAGAGAATGAGGGACGAGCAGTACTTC.